Presented here are 27 T cell receptor beta chains from one specimen sequenced in a study of a mutant IDH1 vaccine in newly diagnosed glioma. Noted time point: baseline, week 1 (first vaccination visit). Treatment described: pre-vaccination baseline after standard-of-care therapy. Measured with immunoSEQ multiplex PCR; TCRdb has only the in-frame clones, and not every one. The table has 90,000 to 100,000 clones, 70% to 90% seen once. The material was PBMCs, obtained from a glioma patient treated with radiotherapy, temozolomide or both. The source of these receptors is a woman aged 50 to 60 with glioma.

The V gene is TRBV13, the J gene TRBJ2-7; D is perhaps TRBD2 (6 bases). Trimming took 7 bases from V and 1 from J, leaving 11 bases between them. This CDR3 has 13 amino acids. Germline V gives CDR1 PRHDT, CDR2 FYEKMQ (reference sequence). In DNA form, the CDR3 reads TGTGCCAGCACCGTGGGACTTTCCTACGAGCAGTACTTC. It is translated as CASTVGLSYEQYF.

V and J are TRBV19 and TRBJ2-3; TRBD1 aligns across 7 bases. V dropped 5 bases and J dropped 4; count of bases not matched to a gene: 3. Germline V CDR1 and CDR2: LNHDA, SQIVND (reference sequence). This CDR3 spans 13 amino acids. The CDR3 bases are TGTGCCAGTAGTCAAACAGGGGCAGATACGCAGTATTTT. Its protein is CASSQTGADTQYF.

This clone has only one observation. The chain uses TRBV28 and TRBJ2-7; unclear D gene. The germline gives CDR1 MDHEN, CDR2 SYDVKM. The V gene lost 2 bases and the J gene lost 3 bases, with 11 bases spanning the gap. This CDR3 region has 14 residues. CDR3 residues: CASSLTATLYEQYF. The CDR3 DNA reads as TGTGCCAGCAGTTTAACGGCGACCCTCTACGAGCAGTACTTC.

The chain couples TRBV7-3 to TRBJ2-5; TRBD1 aligns across 12 bases. The CDR3 totals 16 residues. CDR1 is SGHTA and CDR2 is FQGTGA in the germline V gene. The V segment lost 6 bases and the J segment 7 bases; nucleotides outside the gene matches: 12. The CDR3 nucleotides read TGTGCCAGCAGTCGTCGGCCGGGACAGGGGGCTGGGACCCAGTACTTC. It translates to CASSRRPGQGAGTQYF.

CDR3 DNA sequence: TGTGCCACCCGGACCAACACCGGGGAGCTGTTTTTT. This gives the protein CATRTNTGELFF. The chain recombines TRBV6-1 with TRBJ2-2; D ambiguous. V lost 10 bases to trimming and J lost 2 bases, with 8 bases between them. The CDR3 has 12 residues. Per germline, CDR1 MNHNS and CDR2 SASEGT.

This sequence joins TRBV9 and TRBJ2-3, with a tentative D call TRBD2 (5 bases). Germline-derived CDR1 and CDR2 are SGDLS and YYNGEE. The V end lost 4 bases, the J end lost 6 bases, and 12 bases lay between the germline ends. The length of the CDR3 is 13 residues. Here the CDR3 DNA reads TGTGCCAGCAGCTTGGGGAGTTCGGATACGCAGTATTTT. Its translation is CASSLGSSDTQYF.

The table lists this clone with a few counts. The J gene is TRBJ2-7, the V gene TRBV27; D unresolved. With 4 bases removed from V and 5 bases from J, the gap between germline ends came to 3 bases. Germline V CDR1 and CDR2: MNHEY, SMNVEV (reference sequence). The CDR3 spans 10 residues. The CDR3 DNA reads as TGTGCCAGCAGTTCCCACGAGCAGTACTTC. Its protein product is CASSSHEQYF.

This chain joins TRBV5-1 and TRBJ2-7; 7 bases line up with TRBD2. The germline CDR1 and CDR2 sequences are SGHRS and YFSETQ. V was clipped by 3 bases and J by 2 bases; unmatched bases: 5. The CDR3 has 14 residues. The CDR3: CASSSRESPYEQYF. The CDR3 nucleotides read TGCGCCAGCAGCTCGCGGGAGAGTCCCTACGAGCAGTACTTC.

The chain joins TRBV18 to TRBJ1-4; D perhaps matches TRBD1 (6 bases). V was shortened by 2 bases and J by 8 bases, with 12 bases between the two germline ends. Per the germline V gene, CDR1 is KGHSH and CDR2 is LQKENI. This CDR3 contains 14 residues. The CDR3 reads CASSPSRGEEKLFF. Written as DNA, the CDR3 is TGTGCCAGCTCACCAAGCAGGGGAGAAGAAAAACTGTTTTTT.

The chain is built from TRBV7-9 and TRBJ2-3; TRBD2 might be the D (6 bases). Germline values: CDR1 SEHNR, CDR2 FQNEAQ (reference sequence). V was cut by 0 bases and J by 7 bases, with 20 bases left in between. The CDR3 is made up of 17 amino acids. CDR3 DNA: TGTGCCAGCAGCTTAGCGAGGGAGGCTGGGCCAGGAAATACGCAGTATTTT. Translated, it gives CASSLAREAGPGNTQYF.

This clone was seen only a few times. This chain uses TRBV5-1 with TRBJ2-1, with D possibly TRBD2 on 6 matching bases. V lost 3 bases and J lost 0, with 19 bases in between. Germline assignment: CDR1 SGHRS and CDR2 YFSETQ. The CDR3 has 18 residues. CDR3 nucleotides: TGCGCCAGCAGCTCCCCGCCGAGGGCGGGACCCTCCTACAATGAGCAGTTCTTC. Translated: CASSSPPRAGPSYNEQFF.

The chain employs TRBV21-1 and TRBJ2-1. TRBV21-1 is given as a pseudogene. The CDR3 covers 15 residues. The CDR3 nucleotides read TGTGCCAGCAGCGCCGGGACGGAGTCCTACAATGAGCAGTTCTTC. Its translation: CASSAGTESYNEQFF.

The chain combines TRBV27 with TRBJ1-4, with D uncertain. Trimming left V 7 bases short and J 0 bases short, with 3 bases between. Germline CDR1 and CDR2: MNHEY and SMNVEV (reference sequence). CDR3 length: 12 residues. The CDR3, as DNA: TGTGCCAGCAAGGCAACTAATGAAAAACTGTTTTTT. Translated, it gives CASKATNEKLFF.

This chain uses TRBV30 with TRBJ2-1; 10 bases map to TRBD2. The J segment lost 10 bases and the V segment lost 3 bases, leaving 6 bases of the junction unmatched. Germline V CDR1 and CDR2: GTSNPN, SVGIG (reference sequence). This CDR3 is built from 13 residues. The CDR3 region is CAWSPALAGEQFF. CDR3 DNA sequence: TGTGCCTGGAGCCCGGCACTAGCGGGGGAGCAGTTCTTC.

Concerning this clone: Distinct nucleotide sequences in the sample also encode this CDR3. This chain joins TRBV4-1 and TRBJ1-5; no clear D gene. The germline CDR1 and CDR2 sequences are MGHRA and YSYEKL. This CDR3 is 15 amino acids long. V lost 2 bases and J lost 0, with 8 bases in between. CDR3 bases: TGCGCCAGCAGCCAAAACGGTAATAGCAATCAGCCCCAGCATTTT. Translated: CASSQNGNSNQPQHF.

This chain connects TRBV14 to TRBJ2-4; D is unresolved. The germline V gene has CDR1 SGHDN and CDR2 FVKESK. CDR3 length equals 17 residues. V was trimmed by 1 base and J by 2 bases, leaving 15 bases between them. In DNA form, the CDR3 reads TGTGCCAGCAGCCAAGGAGGTTCCGAAGCGCCCAAAAACATTCAGTACTTC. Its protein product is CASSQGGSEAPKNIQYF.

The genes are TRBV6-1 and TRBJ2-7; the D gene is possibly TRBD1 (5 bases). V was clipped by 7 bases and J by 5 bases, with 15 bases between them. This CDR3 has 13 amino acids. Germline CDR1 reads MNHNS; CDR2 reads SASEGT. The CDR3 DNA reads TGTGCCAGCAACCCCCAGGGTCTGGACGAGCAGTACTTC. It codes for CASNPQGLDEQYF.

This clone was seen once. The chain couples TRBV5-1 to TRBJ2-5, with TRBD1 identical over 7 bases. The germline V gene has CDR1 SGHRS and CDR2 YFSETQ. The CDR3 spans 15 residues. V trimming: 1 base; J trimming: 1 base; junction bases outside the gene matches: 4. The CDR3 DNA is TGCGCCAGCAGCTTGTGGACAGGAGCCCAAGAGACCCAGTACTTC. Its translation is CASSLWTGAQETQYF.

The V call is TRBV5-4, the J call TRBJ2-5; 16 bases are a match to TRBD2. CDR1 and CDR2 (germline): SGHNT, YYREEE (reference sequence). With V trimmed by 4 bases and J by 6 bases, 12 bases remained unmatched. CDR3 size: 18 residues. The CDR3 here is CASSTGGTSGRASQTQYF. CDR3 in DNA: TGTGCCAGCAGCACCGGAGGGACTAGCGGGAGGGCCTCCCAGACCCAGTACTTC.

The V gene is TRBV9, the J gene TRBJ1-1; 10 bases are shared with TRBD1. Trimming removed 0 bases from V and 7 bases from J; junction bases left unmatched: 3. CDR1 and CDR2 from the germline V gene are SGDLS and YYNGEE. This CDR3 region has 14 residues. The CDR3 protein is CASSVGQGAIEAFF. The CDR3 DNA follows: TGTGCCAGCAGCGTAGGACAGGGGGCGATTGAAGCTTTCTTT. Full variable domain (missing parts from reference TRBV9 and TRBJ1-1): DSGVTQTPKHLITATGQRVTLRCSPRSGDLSVYWYQQSLDQGLQFLIQYYNGEERAKGNILERFSAQQFPDLHSELNLSSLELGDSALYFCASSVGQGAIEAFFGQGTRLTVV.

The chain couples TRBV29-1 to TRBJ2-2, with a possible D match to TRBD2 (6 bases). The CDR3 sequence is 14 residues long. Trimming removed 7 bases from V and 1 base from J, with 13 bases in between. Germline V CDR1 and CDR2: SQVTM, ANQGSEA. In DNA form, the CDR3 reads TGCAGCGGGGGACTTTCCCTGAACACCGGGGAGCTGTTTTTT. This gives the protein CSGGLSLNTGELFF.

This clone was found a few times. The V gene is TRBV28, the J gene TRBJ1-2, with 9 nucleotides matching TRBD1. The germline gives CDR1 MDHEN, CDR2 SYDVKM. J gave up 4 bases and V 3 bases, and 9 bases lay outside the gene matches. This CDR3 is built from 16 residues. CDR3 region: CASSFGGGQGAYGYTF. For the CDR3, the DNA is TGTGCCAGCAGTTTTGGAGGGGGACAGGGAGCCTATGGCTACACCTTC.

V and J are TRBV29-1 and TRBJ2-7; 11 bases line up with TRBD2. There are 16 residues in the CDR3. Germline V gene lookup returns CDR1 SQVTM and CDR2 ANQGSEA. The J segment lost 2 bases and the V segment lost 2 bases, leaving 8 bases of the junction unmatched. CDR3 protein: CSVEYALAGGTYEQYF. CDR3 coding DNA: TGCAGCGTTGAATATGCCCTAGCGGGAGGAACCTACGAGCAGTACTTC.

This chain joins TRBV28 and TRBJ1-1, with TRBD1 matching 9 bases. The V gene end was trimmed by 7 bases and the J gene end by 0 bases; junction bases not matched to a gene: 9. CDR3 size: 16 residues. CDR1 is MDHEN and CDR2 is SYDVKM in the germline V gene. CDR3 nucleotide sequence: TGTGCCAGCACCTCGGGACAGGGAATACTGAACACTGAAGCTTTCTTT. It codes for CASTSGQGILNTEAFF.

This chain uses TRBV5-1 with TRBJ2-1; 8 positions agree with TRBD2. V was clipped by 0 bases and J by 8 bases; unmatched bases: 4. The germline V gene encodes CDR1 SGHRS and CDR2 YFSETQ. This CDR3 is 14 amino acids long. The CDR3 sequence is CASSLAQAGDEQFF. The CDR3 region has the DNA TGCGCCAGCAGCTTGGCCCAAGCGGGAGATGAGCAGTTCTTC.

This clone appeared a single time. This rearrangement joins TRBV29-1 to TRBJ2-2, with a possible D match to TRBD1 (5 bases). The length of the CDR3 is 14 residues. V lost 3 bases and J lost 4, with 12 bases in between. The germline CDR1 and CDR2 sequences are SQVTM and ANQGSEA. The CDR3 DNA reads as TGCAGCGTTGAGCGGCAGGGCGGCACCGGGGAGCTGTTTTTT. Its translation is CSVERQGGTGELFF.

This chain connects TRBV21-1 to TRBJ1-1. TRBV21-1 is tagged as a pseudogene. The CDR3 spans 13 residues. CDR3 DNA sequence: TGTGCCAGCAGCAACCCTTCTAGACCTGAAGCTTTCTTT. Protein sequence: CASSNPSRPEAFF.